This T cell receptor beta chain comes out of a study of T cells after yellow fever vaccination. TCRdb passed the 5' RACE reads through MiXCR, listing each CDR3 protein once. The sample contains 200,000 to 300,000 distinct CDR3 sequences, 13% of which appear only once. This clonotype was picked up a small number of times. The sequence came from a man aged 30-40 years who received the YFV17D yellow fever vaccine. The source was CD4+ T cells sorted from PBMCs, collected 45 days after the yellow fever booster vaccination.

The CDR3 spells CAISLLAGAYNEQFF. Here the CDR3 DNA reads TGTGCCATCAGTTTACTAGCGGGAGCTTACAATGAGCAGTTCTTC. The chain employs TRBV10-3 and TRBJ2-1; TRBD2 matches 11 bases. Per germline, CDR1 ENHRY and CDR2 SYGVKD. The CDR3 consists of 15 residues. V gave up 5 bases and J gave up 4 bases; unmatched junction bases: 4.